This TCR beta chain was found in a study of blood T cells in healthy people across ages. Study-wide results and limits: The recorded TCR beta diversity per million T cells decreased in a roughly linear manner with age. Researchers deemed the diversity estimates from one million T cells underestimates. Correlation between TCR beta diversity and naive T cell percentage was strong.

J was trimmed by 8 bases and V by 6 bases; bases with no gene match: 20. This CDR3 region has 19 residues. Germline loops: CDR1 MNHNS, CDR2 SASEGT. With respect to this clonotype: Its matching antigen is unknown.

A sample-barcoded 5' primer and a J-beta primer mix were used in a second PCR of about 7 to 11 cycles. Each CDR3 protein gets one entry after TCRdb re-called the 5' RACE reads with MiXCR. The sample lists over a million distinct CDR3 sequences, roughly a quarter occurring once. The data were also submitted as part of a second study, on T cells of mothers and their children. This second report adds: Whatever RNA was extracted went entirely into cDNA synthesis, at about 1.6 ug per 15 ul.

This TCR was recovered from a girl aged 2-10 years in good health. Sample: blood. The rearrangement joins TRBV6-1 to TRBJ2-1, with TRBD2 matching 12 bases. The CDR3 bases are TGTGCCAGCAGGTCCCCGCAACTAGCGGGAGGAGGGACGGGGCATGAGCAGTTCTTC. This codes for CASRSPQLAGGGTGHEQFF.